Below, 27 T cell receptor beta chains from the same sample are listed, as sequenced in a study of identical twins. MiXCR was run by TCRdb on the 5' RACE reads, yielding one entry per CDR3 protein. The data contain some 240,000 distinct CDR3 sequences, around 8.3% of them singletons. This sample also belongs to another study, concerning yellow fever vaccine responses in identical twins.

Sequencing input: CD8+ T cells sorted from blood. These receptors originate from a woman aged 18-29 years in good health.

The rearrangement links TRBV6-2 or TRBV6-3 to TRBJ2-7; 10 bases are shared with TRBD2. The germline CDR1 and CDR2 sequences are MNHEY and SVGEGT. Trimming took 0 bases from V and 2 from J; bases not matched to a gene: 4. CDR3 size: 16 residues. This CDR3 reads CASSYSGTSEAYEQYF. As DNA, the CDR3 is TGTGCCAGCAGTTACTCCGGGACTAGCGAGGCCTACGAGCAGTACTTC.

This clonotype was observed many times. The V gene is TRBV27, the J gene TRBJ2-1, with D perhaps being TRBD1 or TRBD2 (5 bases each). Trimming shortened V by 3 bases and J by 1 base, and 7 bases separated the two germline ends. The CDR3 length is 14 residues. Germline V gene lookup returns CDR1 MNHEY and CDR2 SMNVEV (reference sequence). Here the CDR3 DNA reads TGTGCCAGCAGTTTCGGGACGTCCTACAATGAGCAGTTCTTC. Protein product: CASSFGTSYNEQFF.

CDR3 in DNA: TGTGCCAGCAGCTTAGAACTAGCAGGCACCGGGGAGCTGTTTTTT. Residues: CASSLELAGTGELFF. This chain connects TRBV7-6 to TRBJ2-2; weak D call: TRBD2 (6 bases). With 1 base removed from V and 4 bases from J, the gap between germline ends came to 10 bases. CDR1 and CDR2 from the germline V gene are SGHVS and FNYEAQ. The CDR3 contains 15 residues.

This clonotype was found a few times. This sequence joins TRBV4-3 and TRBJ2-7; 9 bases are shared with TRBD2. Germline trimming cut 0 bases from V and 1 base from J; bases unmatched to any gene: 7. Looked up from germline, CDR1 is LGHNA and CDR2 is YSLEER. The CDR3 length is 17 residues. The CDR3 here is CASSQDAVLAGSYEQYF. CDR3 coding DNA: TGCGCCAGCAGCCAAGATGCTGTCCTAGCGGGATCCTACGAGCAGTACTTC.

This clonotype has a count of ten or more. The rearrangement uses TRBV7-9 and TRBJ2-1; either TRBD1 or TRBD2 may supply D (5 bases each). CDR1 is SEHNR, CDR2 FQNEAQ, per germline (reference sequence). CDR3 size: 15 residues. Trimming stripped 4 bases from V and 1 base from J, with 11 bases between. CDR3 sequence reads: CASSSRWGSYNEQFF. Here the CDR3 DNA reads TGTGCCAGCAGCTCCAGGTGGGGGTCCTACAATGAGCAGTTCTTC.

This clonotype was counted at least ten times. The V and J genes are TRBV12-3 or TRBV12-4 and TRBJ1-1, with D perhaps matching TRBD1 (5 bases). Trimming cost V 4 bases and J 7 bases, with 16 bases left between them. This CDR3 has 14 residues. CDR3 nucleotide sequence: TGTGCCAGCAGTTCGGGCGGGATGGGGGTTGAAGCTTTCTTT. Translation: CASSSGGMGVEAFF.

The chain employs TRBV11-2 and TRBJ1-2; TRBD1 matches at 12 bases. Per germline, CDR1 SGHAT and CDR2 FQNNGV. V lost 3 bases to trimming and J lost 4 bases; unmatched junction nucleotides: 9. The CDR3 is 17 residues long. The CDR3 bases are TGTGCCAGCAGCTTGTACGGGACAGGGGGCGGCGGCTATGGCTACACCTTC. This gives the protein CASSLYGTGGGGYGYTF.

This clonotype was seen only a few times. The chain links TRBV2 to TRBJ1-1; 7 bases match TRBD1. Germline CDR1 SNHLY, CDR2 FYNNEI. V shed 4 bases and J 4 bases; nucleotides not matched to a gene: 9. The CDR3 is 15 amino acids. This CDR3 is CASSVQGVVSTEAFF. As DNA, the CDR3 is TGTGCCAGCAGTGTTCAGGGGGTTGTCAGCACTGAAGCTTTCTTT.

The rearrangement uses TRBV6-1 and TRBJ2-1, with 7 bases identical to TRBD2. The V gene's germline CDR1 is MNHNS and CDR2 SASEGT. After removal of 0 bases from V and 9 bases from J, the junction contained 2 bases not matched to a gene. CDR3 length: 13 amino acids. The CDR3 DNA reads TGTGCCAGCAGTGAAGCGTCGGGAGGTGAGCAGTTCTTC. It specifies CASSEASGGEQFF.

V is TRBV12-3 or TRBV12-4 and J is TRBJ1-5, with 11 bases fitting TRBD1. CDR3 length equals 15 residues. The V segment lost 1 base and the J segment 6 bases; nucleotides outside the gene matches: 2. CDR3 nucleotide sequence: TGTGCCAGCAGTTTAGGGACAGGGGGCGTTCAGCCCCAGCATTTT. Translation gives CASSLGTGGVQPQHF.

This clonotype was counted only a few times. The J gene is TRBJ2-7, the V gene TRBV14; 7 bases line up with TRBD2. The V gene end was trimmed by 2 bases and the J gene end by 4 bases; junction bases not matched to a gene: 5. Per the germline V gene, CDR1 is SGHDN and CDR2 is FVKESK. The length of the CDR3 is 14 residues. In nucleotides, the CDR3 is TGTGCCAGCAGCCAACGCGGGACTACGTACGAGCAGTACTTC. It specifies CASSQRGTTYEQYF.

In its sample, this clonotype was seen a few times. The gene calls are TRBV7-9 and TRBJ2-2; D gene uncertain. From germline, CDR1 is SEHNR and CDR2 FQNEAQ (reference sequence). The CDR3 totals 12 residues. Trimming pared 5 bases from V and 6 bases from J, leaving 7 bases between. CDR3 sequence: CASSPDPGELFF. Here the CDR3 DNA reads TGTGCCAGCAGCCCAGACCCCGGGGAGCTGTTTTTT.

This clonotype qualifies as medium-sized. This rearrangement joins TRBV28 to TRBJ2-6; no definite D call. The ends were cut back, 6 bases at V and 0 bases at J, with 9 bases in the middle. The CDR3 sequence is 15 residues long. CDR1 is MDHEN and CDR2 is SYDVKM in the germline V gene. CDR3 DNA: TGTGCCAGCAGCCCCCGAATCTCTGGGGCCAACGTCCTGACTTTC. This codes for CASSPRISGANVLTF.

This clonotype was observed many times. The V and J genes are TRBV7-6 and TRBJ2-1; D is perhaps TRBD2 (6 bases). The CDR3 has 14 amino acids. Germline values: CDR1 SGHVS, CDR2 FNYEAQ. V was trimmed by 0 bases and J by 8 bases, leaving 11 bases between them. In nucleotides, the CDR3 is TGTGCCAGCAGCTTAGCGGGGGAGGAGTATGAGCAGTTCTTC. Amino acids: CASSLAGEEYEQFF.

This clonotype showed up just a few times. The chain combines TRBV7-9 with TRBJ2-1; possible D gene TRBD1, 6 bases. V dropped 5 bases and J dropped 9 bases, with 11 bases sitting between them. Germline V gene sequence: CDR1 SEHNR, CDR2 FQNEAQ (reference sequence). The CDR3 loop spans 12 amino acids. The CDR3 nucleotides read TGTGCCAGCAGCCCTCAGGGGAGTGAGCAGTTCTTC. Translation gives CASSPQGSEQFF.

The chain is built from TRBV12-3 or TRBV12-4 and TRBJ2-5; 10 bases agree with TRBD1. The CDR3 extends over 14 amino acids. The ends lost 6 bases at V and 9 bases at J; junction bases unmatched: 10. The CDR3: CASSEGQGKLSQYF. The CDR3 DNA reads TGTGCCAGCAGCGAGGGACAGGGGAAGTTGTCCCAGTACTTC.

This clonotype was detected only a few times. This chain links TRBV6-4 with TRBJ2-2; D not resolved. The CDR3 length is 15 residues. Germline CDR1 and CDR2: MRHNA and SNTAGT. Trimming left V 11 bases short and J 4 bases short, with 20 bases between. Here the CDR3 reads CASTPEPGFTGELFF. CDR3 DNA: TGTGCCTCGACGCCTGAGCCCGGGTTCACCGGGGAGCTGTTTTTT.

J is TRBJ2-7 and V is TRBV27, with D perhaps assigned TRBD1 or TRBD2 (5 bases each). Between the trimmed V and J ends, which lost 6 bases and 6 bases, there was a span of 21 bases. This CDR3 is 15 amino acids long. Per germline, CDR1 MNHEY and CDR2 SMNVEV (reference sequence). CDR3 bases: TGTGCCAGCAGACCATCCAGAGGGGTTAAGGCCGAGCAGTACTTC. Translated, it gives CASRPSRGVKAEQYF.

The rearrangement links TRBV29-1 to TRBJ2-1, with TRBD2 matching over 10 bases. After removal of 3 bases from V and 9 bases from J, the junction contained 5 bases not matched to a gene. This CDR3 comprises 13 residues. Germline V gene sequence: CDR1 SQVTM, CDR2 ANQGSEA. The CDR3 reads CSVEVAGGVEQFF. Written as DNA, the CDR3 is TGCAGCGTTGAGGTAGCGGGGGGAGTTGAGCAGTTCTTC.

The sample holds many counts of this clonotype. The genes are TRBV6-5 and TRBJ1-3; D remains unclear. V lost 0 bases and J 2 bases, leaving 11 bases between the germline ends. The CDR3 length is 16 residues. Germline V gene data show CDR1 as MNHEY and CDR2 as SVGAGI. The CDR3 sequence: CASSYSKRDAGNTIYF. In nucleotides, the CDR3 is TGTGCCAGCAGTTACTCAAAGAGAGATGCTGGAAACACCATATATTTT.

The CDR3 is CASSRTSQETQYF. CDR3 in DNA: TGTGCCAGCAGTAGGACATCCCAAGAGACCCAGTACTTC. V and J are TRBV6-1 and TRBJ2-5; perhaps TRBD1 as D (5 bases). The germline gives CDR1 MNHNS, CDR2 SASEGT. This CDR3 has 13 amino acids. Trimming shortened V by 5 bases and J by 1 base, and 8 bases separated the two germline ends.

CDR3 coding DNA: TGTGCCAGCACCTCCTCCCGGACTAGTTTCGAGACCCAGTACTTC. It specifies CASTSSRTSFETQYF. The V gene is TRBV6-1, the J gene TRBJ2-5; 7 bases are shared with TRBD2. CDR3 length: 15 amino acids. Germline V gene sequence: CDR1 MNHNS, CDR2 SASEGT. V trimming: 7 bases; J trimming: 5 bases; junction bases outside the gene matches: 13.

The sample holds a few counts of this clonotype. This rearrangement joins TRBV24-1 to TRBJ2-2; 8 bases fit TRBD2. Germline CDR1 KGHDR, CDR2 SFDVKD. V was clipped by 3 bases and J by 5 bases; unmatched bases: 16. The CDR3 spans 19 residues. DNA for the CDR3: TGTGCCACCAGTGATCCCGTCAAGTCCGGGACTAGGTGGACCGGGGAGCTGTTTTTT. Its translation is CATSDPVKSGTRWTGELFF.

V and J are TRBV12-3 or TRBV12-4 and TRBJ2-3, with 8 bases lining up with TRBD1. The CDR3 runs to 13 residues. The V gene end was trimmed by 7 bases and the J gene end by 6 bases; junction bases not matched to a gene: 6. As DNA, the CDR3 is TGTGCCAGCAACCACAGGGGGTCGGATACGCAGTATTTT. Translated: CASNHRGSDTQYF.

The sample holds a few counts of this clonotype. The CDR3 spells CASSQYQDSPLHF. In nucleotides, the CDR3 is TGCGCCAGCAGCCAATACCAGGACAGTCCCCTCCACTTT. The V and J genes are TRBV4-1 and TRBJ1-6, with D perhaps TRBD1 (6 bases). V was trimmed by 2 bases and J by 13 bases, leaving 12 bases between them. CDR1 is MGHRA, CDR2 YSYEKL, per germline. CDR3 length: 13 residues.

This clonotype was detected only a few times. The chain links TRBV4-3 to TRBJ2-2; D not certain. The germline gives CDR1 LGHNA, CDR2 YSLEER. V was clipped by 0 bases and J by 0 bases, with 17 bases between them. The CDR3 is 19 residues long. CDR3 sequence: CASSQDAALTSTNTGELFF. The DNA for the CDR3 is TGCGCCAGCAGCCAAGATGCGGCCCTTACCTCAACGAACACCGGGGAGCTGTTTTTT.

This clonotype was detected only a few times. The chain joins TRBV5-6 to TRBJ2-5; D might be TRBD2 (5 bases). CDR1 and CDR2 (germline): SGHDT, YYEEEE. V shed 5 bases and J shed 5 bases, with 16 bases lying between them. The CDR3 length is 14 residues. In DNA form, the CDR3 reads TGTGCCAGCAGTAGAGGGTTTGAGTGGGAGACCCAGTACTTC. It translates to CASSRGFEWETQYF.